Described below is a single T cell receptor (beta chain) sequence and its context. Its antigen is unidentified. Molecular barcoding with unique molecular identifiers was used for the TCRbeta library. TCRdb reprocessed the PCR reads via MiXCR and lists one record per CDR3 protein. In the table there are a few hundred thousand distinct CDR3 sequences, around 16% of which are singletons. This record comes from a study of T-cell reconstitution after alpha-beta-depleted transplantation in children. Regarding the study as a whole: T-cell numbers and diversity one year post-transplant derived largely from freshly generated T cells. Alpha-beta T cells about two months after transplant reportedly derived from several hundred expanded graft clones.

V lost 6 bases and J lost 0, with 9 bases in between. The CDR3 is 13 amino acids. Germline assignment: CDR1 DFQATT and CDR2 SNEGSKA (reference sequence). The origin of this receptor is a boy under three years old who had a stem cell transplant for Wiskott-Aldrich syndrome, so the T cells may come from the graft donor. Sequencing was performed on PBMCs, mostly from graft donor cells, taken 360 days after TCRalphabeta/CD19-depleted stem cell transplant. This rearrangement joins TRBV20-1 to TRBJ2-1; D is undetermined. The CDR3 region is CSATTASYNEQFF. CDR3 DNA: TGCAGTGCCACTACTGCCTCCTACAATGAGCAGTTCTTC.